This entry lists 22 T cell receptor beta chains sequenced from one sample in a study of pediatric ulcerative colitis. During colonoscopy, one to two rectal pinch biopsies were collected. The protocol was immunoSEQ multiplex PCR, while the TCRdb copy is restricted to in-frame clones and leaves out a portion. The sample has tens of thousands of clones, approximately 71% seen once. The material sequenced was gut tissue. Receptors were obtained from a boy between 10 and 17 years old with severe ulcerative colitis.

The chain has TRBV15 and TRBJ2-5; possibly TRBD1 for D (5 bases). V was trimmed by 1 base and J by 0 bases, leaving 12 bases between them. The CDR3 runs 16 residues. The germline CDR1 and CDR2 sequences are LNHNV and YYDKDF (reference sequence). CDR3 DNA: TGTGCCACCAGCAGAGTCCAGGGCGTTTACCAAGAGACCCAGTACTTC. It encodes CATSRVQGVYQETQYF.

This clone was seen only once. DNA for the CDR3: TGCGCCAGCAGAGAGACGGGACAGGGCACCGGGGAGCTGTTTTTT. Translating gives CASRETGQGTGELFF. The J gene is TRBJ2-2, the V gene TRBV5-1; TRBD1 agrees at 9 bases. V was clipped by 5 bases and J by 4 bases; unmatched bases: 6. The CDR3 runs to 15 residues. Germline loops: CDR1 SGHRS, CDR2 YFSETQ.

This rearrangement joins TRBV9 to TRBJ2-7; D remains ambiguous. The V end lost 0 bases, the J end lost 2 bases, and 9 bases lay between the germline ends. The CDR3 extends over 14 amino acids. Per the germline V gene, CDR1 is SGDLS and CDR2 is YYNGEE. CDR3 bases: TGTGCCAGCAGCGTAGGGGTCACAGCCTACGAGCAGTACTTC. Protein: CASSVGVTAYEQYF.

This chain connects TRBV4-2 to TRBJ2-3, with 9 bases identical to TRBD2. This CDR3 comprises 17 residues. Germline trimming cut 2 bases from V and 4 bases from J; bases unmatched to any gene: 10. Germline lookup yields CDR1 LGHNA and CDR2 YNFKEQ. CDR3 in amino acids: CASSQWGGRASADTQYF. In DNA, the CDR3 is TGTGCCAGCAGCCAATGGGGCGGGAGGGCCTCGGCAGATACGCAGTATTTT.

V usage is TRBV27 and J usage is TRBJ1-2, with D possibly being TRBD1 (5 bases). V gave up 2 bases and J gave up 4 bases, with 14 bases separating them. CDR3 size: 15 residues. Germline CDR1 and CDR2: MNHEY and SMNVEV (reference sequence). The CDR3 spells CASSLGTERGYGYTF. CDR3 nucleotides: TGTGCCAGCAGTTTAGGGACCGAAAGGGGCTATGGCTACACCTTC.

This chain uses TRBV18 with TRBJ2-3; no clear D. V shed 5 bases and J shed 2 bases, with 14 bases lying between them. The CDR3 is 15 residues long. Looked up from germline, CDR1 is KGHSH and CDR2 is LQKENI. The CDR3 DNA follows: TGTGCCAGCTCATTTGAACTCTGGAACACAGATACGCAGTATTTT. This codes for CASSFELWNTDTQYF.

The chain has TRBV6-5 and TRBJ1-5, with unresolved D. V was trimmed by 5 bases and J by 7 bases, leaving 9 bases between them. Germline assignment: CDR1 MNHEY and CDR2 SVGAGI. The CDR3 is made up of 12 amino acids. The CDR3 reads CASSEYGQPQHF. The CDR3 bases are TGTGCCAGCAGTGAATATGGACAGCCCCAGCATTTT.

The rearrangement joins TRBV5-6 to TRBJ2-7; TRBD1 aligns across 9 bases. CDR3 length: 15 amino acids. Germline CDR1 reads SGHDT; CDR2 reads YYEEEE. V lost 4 bases and J lost 0; bases outside the gene matches: 5. The CDR3: CASSVGQGPSYEQYF. The CDR3 DNA sequence: TGTGCCAGCAGCGTGGGACAGGGCCCCTCCTACGAGCAGTACTTC. Together with reference TRBV5-6 and TRBJ2-7, the CDR3 gives the full variable domain: DAGVTQSPTHLIKTRGQQVTLRCSPKSGHDTVSWYQQALGQGPQFIFQYYEEEERQRGNFPDRFSGHQFPNYSSELNVNALLLGDSALYLCASSVGQGPSYEQYFGPGTRLTVT.

This chain uses TRBV4-1 with TRBJ1-2; TRBD1 agrees at 11 bases. The CDR3 has 17 amino acids. The junction had 9 bases not matched to a gene; V was cut back by 1 base and J by 5 bases. Germline V lookup: CDR1 MGHRA, CDR2 YSYEKL. CDR3 sequence: CASSQAGSGTGGYGYTF. CDR3 DNA sequence: TGCGCCAGCAGCCAAGCCGGCTCCGGGACAGGGGGATATGGCTACACCTTC.

The chain couples TRBV25-1 to TRBJ2-1, with a tentative D call TRBD2 (6 bases). The CDR3 covers 16 residues. V dropped 5 bases and J dropped 0 bases, with 14 bases sitting between them. Germline lookup yields CDR1 MGHDK and CDR2 SYGVNS. DNA for the CDR3: TGTGCCAGCAGTCAGCATGGAGGGAGCTCCTACAATGAGCAGTTCTTC. Translating gives CASSQHGGSSYNEQFF.

The chain combines TRBV30 with TRBJ1-3; unclear D gene. The CDR3 sequence is 12 residues long. Per the germline V gene, CDR1 is GTSNPN and CDR2 is SVGIG (reference sequence). V was clipped by 3 bases and J by 4 bases, with 7 bases between them. CDR3 DNA: TGTGCCTGGAGCAACCACGGAAACACCATATATTTT. This translates into CAWSNHGNTIYF.

The rearrangement links TRBV7-6 to TRBJ2-5; the match to TRBD2 covers 14 bases. Germline loops: CDR1 SGHVS, CDR2 FNYEAQ. The CDR3 runs 17 residues. J lost 5 bases, V lost 1 base, and 6 bases had no gene match. The chain's CDR3 is CASSLGTSGRSSETQYF. As DNA, the CDR3 is TGTGCCAGCAGCTTAGGGACTAGCGGGAGGTCGAGTGAGACCCAGTACTTC.

The chain is built from TRBV15 and TRBJ2-1; the match to TRBD1 covers 9 bases. The V gene end was trimmed by 5 bases and the J gene end by 8 bases; junction bases not matched to a gene: 7. The CDR3 totals 14 residues. CDR1 is LNHNV, CDR2 YYDKDF, per germline (reference sequence). The CDR3 sequence: CATSFGTGPDEQFF. The CDR3 bases are TGTGCCACCAGCTTCGGGACAGGGCCGGATGAGCAGTTCTTC.

There are a few counts of this clone. The chain employs TRBV6-1 and TRBJ1-1, with a weak D call TRBD1 (6 bases). V lost 7 bases to trimming and J lost 3 bases, with 18 bases between them. CDR1 and CDR2 from the germline V gene are MNHNS and SASEGT. The CDR3 contains 15 residues. The CDR3 DNA sequence: TGTGCCAGCACAAATGGGGGGCTGGGGTACACTGAAGCTTTCTTT. This codes for CASTNGGLGYTEAFF.

The chain joins TRBV10-3 to TRBJ2-1, with TRBD1 identical over 9 bases. V was pared by 7 bases and J by 6 bases, with 16 bases of the junction left unmatched. The CDR3 has 17 amino acids. Germline loops: CDR1 ENHRY, CDR2 SYGVKD. The CDR3 nucleotides read TGTGCCATCACCAGAGACCCGGGACAGGGAAGTGGCAATGAGCAGTTCTTC. Protein product: CAITRDPGQGSGNEQFF.

V usage is TRBV18 and J usage is TRBJ1-2, with TRBD1 as a possible D gene (6 bases). The V gene's germline CDR1 is KGHSH and CDR2 LQKENI. This CDR3 is built from 16 residues. Trimming pared 2 bases from V and 1 base from J, leaving 14 bases between. CDR3 sequence (DNA): TGTGCCAGCTCACCAAGCCGGGGGCAGAATAACTATGGCTACACCTTC. Translation gives CASSPSRGQNNYGYTF.

The gene calls are TRBV6-5 and TRBJ1-1, with unresolved D. The ends were cut back, 6 bases at V and 0 bases at J, with 5 bases in the middle. Germline values: CDR1 MNHEY, CDR2 SVGAGI. This CDR3 spans 12 amino acids. The CDR3 nucleotides read TGTGCCAGCAGCAAGATGAACACTGAAGCTTTCTTT. This translates into CASSKMNTEAFF.

The rearrangement links TRBV7-6 to TRBJ2-7, with D perhaps given as TRBD1 or TRBD2 (5 bases each). The CDR3 length is 13 residues. V was shortened by 5 bases and J by 0 bases, with 8 bases between the two germline ends. CDR1 and CDR2 from the germline V gene are SGHVS and FNYEAQ. The CDR3 loop reads CASSRDGSYEQYF. CDR3 nucleotide sequence: TGTGCCAGCAGCCGGGACGGCTCCTACGAGCAGTACTTC.

The chain employs TRBV20-1 and TRBJ1-1, with D unresolved. Trimming stripped 6 bases from V and 8 bases from J, with 13 bases between. This CDR3 has 11 amino acids. Germline values: CDR1 DFQATT, CDR2 SNEGSKA (reference sequence). For the CDR3, the DNA is TGCAGTGCCGTCAGGAACAACGAAGCTTTCTTT. This translates into CSAVRNNEAFF.

CDR3 sequence reads: CASSLAWDSGNTIYF. For the CDR3, the DNA is TGTGCCAGCAGCCTGGCCTGGGACTCTGGAAACACCATATATTTT. V and J are TRBV6-5 and TRBJ1-3, with unresolved D. Trimming cost V 6 bases and J 0 bases, with 12 bases left between them. The germline CDR1 and CDR2 sequences are MNHEY and SVGAGI. The CDR3 length is 15 residues.

The V and J genes are TRBV2 and TRBJ2-5; D uncertain. The CDR3 sequence is 14 residues long. Germline assignment: CDR1 SNHLY and CDR2 FYNNEI. The V gene lost 4 bases and the J gene lost 2 bases, with 11 bases spanning the gap. The CDR3 region is CASSANGVQETQYF. The CDR3 nucleotides read TGTGCCAGCAGTGCGAACGGAGTTCAAGAGACCCAGTACTTC. The variable domain in full, completed from reference TRBV2 and TRBJ2-5, reads EPEVTQTPSHQVTQMGQEVILRCVPISNHLYFYWYRQILGQKVEFLVSFYNNEISEKSEIFDDQFSVERPDGSNFTLKIRSTKLEDSAMYFCASSANGVQETQYFGPGTRLLVL.

The sample holds a few counts of this clone. V is TRBV27 and J is TRBJ2-2; TRBD1 might be the D (6 bases). Germline V gene lookup returns CDR1 MNHEY and CDR2 SMNVEV (reference sequence). CDR3 length: 16 residues. V lost 1 base, J lost 0 bases, and 9 bases lay in between. The CDR3 region has the DNA TGTGCCAGCAGTTTATATGCAGGGGCGAACACCGGGGAGCTGTTTTTT. It encodes CASSLYAGANTGELFF.